Listed here are 8 T cell receptor beta chains from one sample, sequenced in a study of blood T cell repertoires in COVID-19. Profiling relied on immunoSEQ multiplex PCR, and the TCRdb table lists in-frame clones only, not all of them. The table has some 200,000 clones, about 80% seen once; the top ten hold roughly 2.4%. The sample consisted of peripheral blood. These receptors were taken from a woman in her sixties or seventies with acute or convalescent COVID-19.

J is TRBJ1-4 and V is TRBV6-5; 8 bases agree with TRBD1. CDR1 is MNHEY and CDR2 is SVGAGI in the germline V gene. The CDR3 spans 14 residues. The J segment lost 8 bases and the V segment lost 5 bases, leaving 7 bases of the junction unmatched. CDR3 in amino acids: CASSMDRVLEKLFF. CDR3 in DNA: TGTGCCAGCAGTATGGACAGGGTTTTGGAAAAACTGTTTTTT.

The V gene is TRBV6-6, the J gene TRBJ2-7, with 9 bases lining up with TRBD2. Germline-derived CDR1 and CDR2 are MNHNY and SVGAGI (reference sequence). The CDR3 is made up of 15 amino acids. Trimming took 6 bases from V and 1 from J; bases not matched to a gene: 7. This CDR3 is CASRAIAGESYEQYF. The CDR3 region has the DNA TGTGCCAGCAGAGCCATAGCGGGGGAATCCTACGAGCAGTACTTC.

In nucleotides, the CDR3 is TGCAGCGTTGAATCCAGGGGAGGGGATGGCTACACCTTC. Amino acids: CSVESRGGDGYTF. The V and J genes are TRBV29-1 and TRBJ1-2, with D tentatively TRBD1 (6 bases). Trimming shortened V by 2 bases and J by 6 bases, and 13 bases separated the two germline ends. Per the germline V gene, CDR1 is SQVTM and CDR2 is ANQGSEA. The length of the CDR3 is 13 residues.

V and J are TRBV7-9 and TRBJ2-1; TRBD2 is a possible D gene (6 bases). The germline V and J ends were trimmed by 6 bases and 8 bases, with 17 bases remaining between them. The germline V gene encodes CDR1 SEHNR and CDR2 FQNEAQ (reference sequence). The CDR3 spans 14 residues. The CDR3 DNA is TGTGCCAGCAGTAAGAGAGGGACGGGGGATGAGCAGTTCTTC. Its translation: CASSKRGTGDEQFF.

The rearrangement links TRBV27 to TRBJ2-7, with D perhaps TRBD1 (6 bases). CDR1 is MNHEY and CDR2 is SMNVEV in the germline V gene (reference sequence). The CDR3 is 15 residues long. V was trimmed by 5 bases and J by 3 bases, leaving 17 bases between them. Written as DNA, the CDR3 is TGTGCCAGCAGTAACCTACCGGGACAACTCTACGAGCAGTACTTC. Translating gives CASSNLPGQLYEQYF.

Worth noting for this clone: Other DNA sequences in this specimen translate into the identical CDR3. The rearrangement links TRBV7-9 to TRBJ2-2; 7 bases fit TRBD1. Trimming removed 0 bases from V and 3 bases from J; junction bases left unmatched: 1. This CDR3 region has 15 residues. Germline lookup yields CDR1 SEHNR and CDR2 FQNEAQ (reference sequence). CDR3 region: CASSLADRDTGELFF. The CDR3 DNA is TGTGCCAGCAGCTTAGCCGACAGGGACACCGGGGAGCTGTTTTTT. Variable domain in full (rest from reference TRBV7-9 and TRBJ2-2): DTGVSQNPRHKITKRGQNVTFRCDPISEHNRLYWYRQTLGQGPEFLTYFQNEAQLEKSRLLSDRFSAERPKGSFSTLEIQRTEQGDSAMYLCASSLADRDTGELFFGEGSRLTVL.

V is TRBV5-1 and J is TRBJ1-1; 8 bases are a match to TRBD1. The ends lost 4 bases at V and 3 bases at J; junction bases unmatched: 11. This CDR3 region has 16 residues. The germline V gene encodes CDR1 SGHRS and CDR2 YFSETQ. As DNA, the CDR3 is TGCGCCAGCAGCCCCGGACAGGGACGATTTGACACTGAAGCTTTCTTT. Protein product: CASSPGQGRFDTEAFF.

V usage is TRBV6-5 and J usage is TRBJ1-2; a possible D gene is TRBD1 (5 bases). Germline V gene data show CDR1 as MNHEY and CDR2 as SVGAGI. CDR3 length: 14 residues. Trimming left V 10 bases short and J 3 bases short, with 18 bases between. This CDR3 reads CATSRAPRYYGYTF. For the CDR3, the DNA is TGTGCCACAAGCAGGGCCCCTAGATACTATGGCTACACCTTC.